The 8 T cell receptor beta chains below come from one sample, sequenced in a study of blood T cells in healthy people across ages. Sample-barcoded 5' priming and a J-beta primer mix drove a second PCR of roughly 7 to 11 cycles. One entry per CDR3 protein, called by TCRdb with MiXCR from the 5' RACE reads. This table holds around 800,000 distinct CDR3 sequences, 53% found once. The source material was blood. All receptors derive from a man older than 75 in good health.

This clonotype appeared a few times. CDR3 nucleotides: TGTGCCAGCAGTGAATATGACAGGGGGCGAGTCTATGGCTACACCTTC. Residues: CASSEYDRGRVYGYTF. The rearrangement joins TRBV25-1 to TRBJ1-2, with 10 bases aligning to TRBD1. The CDR3 is made up of 16 amino acids. V shed 0 bases and J 4 bases; nucleotides not matched to a gene: 5. Germline assignment: CDR1 MGHDK and CDR2 SYGVNS.

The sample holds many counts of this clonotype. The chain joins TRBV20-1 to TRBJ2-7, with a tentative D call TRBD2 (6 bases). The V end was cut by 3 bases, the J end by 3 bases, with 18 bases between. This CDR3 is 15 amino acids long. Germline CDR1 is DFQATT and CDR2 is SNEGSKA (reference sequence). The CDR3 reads CSARGRLAEIYEQYF. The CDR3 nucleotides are TGCAGTGCTAGGGGGAGGCTAGCAGAGATCTACGAGCAGTACTTC.

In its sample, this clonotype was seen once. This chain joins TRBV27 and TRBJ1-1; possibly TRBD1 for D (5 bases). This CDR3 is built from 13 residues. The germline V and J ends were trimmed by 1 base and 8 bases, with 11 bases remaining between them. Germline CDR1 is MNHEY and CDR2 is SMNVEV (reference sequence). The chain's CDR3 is CASSLWFGGEAFF. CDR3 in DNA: TGTGCCAGCAGTTTATGGTTTGGGGGAGAAGCTTTCTTT.

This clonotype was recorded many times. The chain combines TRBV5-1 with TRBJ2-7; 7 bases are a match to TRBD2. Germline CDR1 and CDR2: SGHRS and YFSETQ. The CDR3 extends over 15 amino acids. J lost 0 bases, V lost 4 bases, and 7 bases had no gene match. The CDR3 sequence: CASSPRGGSSYEQYF. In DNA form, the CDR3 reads TGCGCCAGCAGCCCTCGCGGCGGGAGCTCCTACGAGCAGTACTTC.

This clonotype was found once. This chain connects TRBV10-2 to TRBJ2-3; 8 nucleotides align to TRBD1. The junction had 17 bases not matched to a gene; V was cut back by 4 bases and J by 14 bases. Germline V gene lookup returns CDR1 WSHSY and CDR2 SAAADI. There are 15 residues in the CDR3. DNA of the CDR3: TGCGCCAGCAGTGCGGATCGCCAGGGGGCCAGATACGCGTATTTT. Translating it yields CASSADRQGARYAYF.

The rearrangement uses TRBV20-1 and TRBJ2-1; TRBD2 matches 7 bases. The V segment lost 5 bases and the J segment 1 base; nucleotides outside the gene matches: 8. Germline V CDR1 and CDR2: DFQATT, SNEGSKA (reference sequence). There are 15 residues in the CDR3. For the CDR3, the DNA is TGCAGTGCTCCGTCCCTAGCGGTATCCTACAATGAGCAGTTCTTC. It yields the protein CSAPSLAVSYNEQFF.

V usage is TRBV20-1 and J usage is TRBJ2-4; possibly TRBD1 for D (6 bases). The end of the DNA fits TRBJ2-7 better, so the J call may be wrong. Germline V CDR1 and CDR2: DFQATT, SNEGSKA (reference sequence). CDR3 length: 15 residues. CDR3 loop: CSAREPLQGRYEQYF. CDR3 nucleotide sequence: TGCAGTGCTAGAGAACCTCTACAGGGACGCTACGAGCAGTACTTC.

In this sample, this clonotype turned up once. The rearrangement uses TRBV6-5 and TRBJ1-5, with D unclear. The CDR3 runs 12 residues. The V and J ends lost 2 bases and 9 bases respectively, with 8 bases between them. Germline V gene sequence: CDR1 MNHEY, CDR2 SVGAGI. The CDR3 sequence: CASSYRAGPQHF. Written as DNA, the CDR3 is TGTGCCAGCAGTTACCGGGCAGGGCCCCAGCATTTT.